This passage covers 24 T cell receptor beta chains from one sample sequenced in a study of blood T cell repertoires in COVID-19. Repertoires were generated with immunoSEQ multiplex PCR, while TCRdb's copy carries only in-frame clones and drops some. This table holds about 270,000 clones, 75% to 90% found once. The sample was PBMCs or T cells enriched from blood (not recorded which). The receptors originated from a woman aged 25-40 years with acute COVID-19.

This clone was seen only a few times. The J gene is TRBJ2-4, the V gene TRBV29-1, with a tentative D call TRBD1 (6 bases). Germline V gives CDR1 SQVTM, CDR2 ANQGSEA. The germline V and J ends were trimmed by 2 bases and 4 bases, with 9 bases remaining between them. CDR3 size: 13 residues. CDR3 region: CSVEWQGKNIQYF. The CDR3 DNA reads as TGCAGCGTTGAATGGCAGGGGAAAAACATTCAGTACTTC.

The CDR3 region is CASTSRDRGGSEQFF. DNA for the CDR3: TGTGCCAGCACATCACGGGACAGGGGAGGGAGTGAGCAGTTCTTC. This sequence joins TRBV3-1 (or the pseudogene TRBV3-2) and TRBJ2-1; 10 bases match TRBD1. Trimming cost V 7 bases and J 9 bases; bases outside gene matches: 12. This CDR3 is 15 amino acids long. In germline, CDR1 is LGHDT, CDR2 YNNKEL (reference sequence).

The rearrangement joins TRBV4-2 to TRBJ1-5; D is ambiguous. Germline CDR1 reads LGHNA; CDR2 reads YNFKEQ. This CDR3 spans 15 amino acids. The V end was cut by 0 bases, the J end by 0 bases, with 6 bases between. The CDR3 sequence: CASSQEAASNQPQHF. DNA of the CDR3: TGTGCCAGCAGCCAAGAAGCCGCTAGCAATCAGCCCCAGCATTTT.

The genes are TRBV4-1 and TRBJ2-7, with 7 bases that match TRBD2. Germline CDR1 is MGHRA and CDR2 is YSYEKL. The CDR3 is made up of 15 amino acids. Germline trimming cut 0 bases from V and 2 bases from J; bases unmatched to any gene: 4. The CDR3 region has the DNA TGCGCCAGCAGCCAAGATCGCGCGGGGGCCTACGAGCAGTACTTC. Amino acid sequence: CASSQDRAGAYEQYF.

The rearrangement links TRBV18 to TRBJ1-1; 8 bases align to TRBD1. Germline V CDR1 and CDR2: KGHSH, LQKENI. The CDR3 consists of 14 residues. J lost 3 bases, V lost 6 bases, and 6 bases had no gene match. The CDR3 spells CASSRQGADTEAFF. The CDR3 bases are TGTGCCAGCTCTCGGCAGGGGGCGGACACTGAAGCTTTCTTT.

The genes are TRBV19 and TRBJ2-3; D not resolved. With 1 base removed from V and 6 bases from J, the gap between germline ends came to 8 bases. This CDR3 has 13 amino acids. In germline, CDR1 is LNHDA, CDR2 SQIVND (reference sequence). CDR3 sequence: CASSIGSGDTQYF. CDR3 coding DNA: TGTGCCAGTAGTATAGGATCCGGGGATACGCAGTATTTT.

This clone appeared a single time. The chain recombines TRBV28 with TRBJ2-2, with 8 bases fitting TRBD1. Germline CDR1 is MDHEN and CDR2 is SYDVKM. The CDR3 spans 18 residues. J lost 5 bases, V lost 4 bases, and 15 bases had no gene match. In DNA, the CDR3 is TGTGCCAGCAGTTCCGCGACAGGGGCCCGACGATTTACCGGGGAGCTGTTTTTT. As protein: CASSSATGARRFTGELFF.

This chain links TRBV11-2 with TRBJ2-1; 7 bases are a match to TRBD2. The J segment lost 3 bases and the V segment lost 5 bases, leaving 10 bases of the junction unmatched. Germline CDR1 SGHAT, CDR2 FQNNGV. The length of the CDR3 is 16 residues. The CDR3 nucleotides read TGTGCCAGCAGCCGGACGAGCCGGGAGGACTACAATGAGCAGTTCTTC. It encodes CASSRTSREDYNEQFF.

This clone showed up just a few times. The chain joins TRBV2 to TRBJ2-2, with D possibly matching TRBD1 (5 bases). The CDR3 runs 14 residues. V lost 3 bases and J 4 bases, leaving 9 bases between the germline ends. Germline V gives CDR1 SNHLY, CDR2 FYNNEI. The CDR3 region has the DNA TGTGCCAGCAGTGATAAGCAGGGCACCGGGGAGCTGTTTTTT. Its translation is CASSDKQGTGELFF.

This chain links TRBV11-3 with TRBJ2-2; possibly TRBD2 for D (5 bases). V was pared by 4 bases and J by 7 bases, with 10 bases between. This CDR3 contains 13 residues. Germline V gene data show CDR1 as SGHNT and CDR2 as YENEEA. The CDR3 protein is CASSSLAGGELFF. CDR3 DNA: TGTGCCAGCAGCTCCCTGGCGGGCGGGGAGCTGTTTTTT. Complete variable domain (other parts from reference TRBV11-3 and TRBJ2-2): EAGVVQSPRYKIIEKKQPVAFWCNPISGHNTLYWYLQNLGQGPELLIRYENEEAVDDSQLPKDRFSAERLKGVDSTLKIQPAELGDSAVYLCASSSLAGGELFFGEGSRLTVL.

The J gene is TRBJ2-1, the V gene TRBV9; D might be TRBD2 (6 bases). Per germline, CDR1 SGDLS and CDR2 YYNGEE. CDR3 length: 15 residues. The V end was cut by 3 bases, the J end by 2 bases, with 12 bases between. CDR3 sequence: CASSGGEEAYNEQFF. For the CDR3, the DNA is TGTGCCAGCAGCGGAGGGGAGGAGGCCTACAATGAGCAGTTCTTC.

The chain combines TRBV30 with TRBJ1-4, with 9 nucleotides matching TRBD1. The CDR3 is 16 residues long. V dropped 5 bases and J dropped 0; count of bases not matched to a gene: 7. Per the germline V gene, CDR1 is GTSNPN and CDR2 is SVGIG (reference sequence). CDR3 sequence reads: CAWGGTGGTTNEKLFF. Here the CDR3 DNA reads TGTGCCTGGGGCGGAACAGGGGGCACAACTAATGAAAAACTGTTTTTT.

The rearrangement joins TRBV5-1 to TRBJ2-1, with 11 bases matching TRBD2. Germline CDR1 is SGHRS and CDR2 is YFSETQ. J was trimmed by 3 bases and V by 4 bases; bases with no gene match: 9. The CDR3 is 17 amino acids. The CDR3 DNA is TGCGCCAGCAGCCTCATACTAGCGGGAGTGGGCTACAATGAGCAGTTCTTC. It codes for CASSLILAGVGYNEQFF. The variable domain in full, completed from reference TRBV5-1 and TRBJ2-1, reads KAGVTQTPRYLIKTRGQQVTLSCSPISGHRSVSWYQQTPGQGLQFLFEYFSETQRNKGNFPGRFSGRQFSNSRSEMNVSTLELGDSALYLCASSLILAGVGYNEQFFGPGTRLTVL.

Of note for this clone: An end of the junction differs from the germline gene, which may be a read error. The V call is TRBV7-7, the J call TRBJ2-2, with no clear D. The germline CDR1 and CDR2 sequences are SSHAT and FNYEAQ (reference sequence). The CDR3 consists of 15 residues. This CDR3 is CASSPSSVTTGELFF. In DNA, the CDR3 is TGTGCTAGCAGCCCCTCTTCGGTTACGACCGGGGAGCTGTTTTTT. Full variable domain (rest looked up from reference TRBV7-7 and TRBJ2-2): GAGVSQSPRYKVTKRGQDVTLRCDPISSHATLYWYQQALGQGPEFLTYFNYEAQPDKSGLPSDRFSAERPEGSISTLTIQRTEQRDSAMYRCASSPSSVTTGELFFGEGSRLTVL.

This chain links TRBV9 with TRBJ2-2; unclear D gene. CDR3 length: 13 amino acids. With 1 base removed from V and 6 bases from J, the gap between germline ends came to 7 bases. Germline V gives CDR1 SGDLS, CDR2 YYNGEE. The CDR3 sequence is CASSVSPSGELFF. The CDR3 nucleotides read TGTGCCAGCAGCGTATCCCCCTCCGGGGAGCTGTTTTTT.

The chain employs TRBV27 and TRBJ2-6, with TRBD1 as a possible D gene (6 bases). The CDR3 loop spans 17 amino acids. Between the trimmed V and J ends, which lost 5 bases and 0 bases, there was a span of 14 bases. Germline V CDR1 and CDR2: MNHEY, SMNVEV (reference sequence). This CDR3 reads CASSVQGLSSGANVLTF. The DNA for the CDR3 is TGTGCCAGCAGTGTACAGGGCCTCAGCTCTGGGGCCAACGTCCTGACTTTC. Complete variable domain (other parts from reference TRBV27 and TRBJ2-6): EAQVTQNPRYLITVTGKKLTVTCSQNMNHEYMSWYRQDPGLGLRQIYYSMNVEVTDKGDVPEGYKVSRKEKRNFPLILESPSPNQTSLYFCASSVQGLSSGANVLTFGAGSRLTVL.

The chain is built from TRBV28 and TRBJ1-4, with 10 bases fitting TRBD1. Germline trimming cut 2 bases from V and 6 bases from J; bases unmatched to any gene: 9. Germline V gives CDR1 MDHEN, CDR2 SYDVKM. CDR3 size: 17 residues. CDR3 protein: CASSLPRLGTGDEKLFF. The CDR3 nucleotides read TGTGCCAGCAGTTTACCGCGCCTCGGGACAGGGGATGAAAAACTGTTTTTT.

CDR3 loop: CASSRDSSYEQYF. CDR3 in DNA: TGTGCCAGTAGCCGGGACAGCTCCTACGAGCAGTACTTC. The chain employs TRBV19 and TRBJ2-7, with 7 bases aligning to TRBD1. This CDR3 comprises 13 residues. The V segment lost 6 bases and the J segment 0 bases; nucleotides outside the gene matches: 2. Germline V lookup: CDR1 LNHDA, CDR2 SQIVND (reference sequence). Variable domain in full (rest from reference TRBV19 and TRBJ2-7): DGGITQSPKYLFRKEGQNVTLSCEQNLNHDAMYWYRQDPGQGLRLIYYSQIVNDFQKGDIAEGYSVSREKKESFPLTVTSAQKNPTAFYLCASSRDSSYEQYFGPGTRLTVT.

This chain uses TRBV4-3 with TRBJ2-3; 9 nucleotides align to TRBD2. The J segment lost 2 bases and the V segment lost 0 bases, leaving 3 bases of the junction unmatched. Germline V lookup: CDR1 LGHNA, CDR2 YSLEER. This CDR3 is 16 amino acids long. As DNA, the CDR3 is TGCGCCAGCAGCCAAGAACCTAGCGGGATCACAGATACGCAGTATTTT. Translated, it gives CASSQEPSGITDTQYF.

This clone showed up just once. The chain recombines TRBV7-2 with TRBJ2-7; no definite D call. Trimming took 8 bases from V and 2 from J, leaving 22 bases between them. The CDR3 covers 16 residues. CDR1 SGHTA and CDR2 FQGNSA come from the germline V gene. CDR3 region: CASAFEPPPFPYEQYF. CDR3 DNA sequence: TGTGCCAGCGCTTTCGAGCCACCCCCCTTCCCCTACGAGCAGTACTTC.

A single count supports this clone. This rearrangement joins TRBV7-9 to TRBJ2-2, with TRBD2 matching 14 bases. The V and J ends lost 5 bases and 3 bases, in that order; junction bases with no gene match: 8. The germline gives CDR1 SEHNR, CDR2 FQNEAQ (reference sequence). The CDR3 is 18 residues long. The DNA for the CDR3 is TGTGCCAGCAGCACGACTAGCGGGAGGGTCGGGTACACCGGGGAGCTGTTTTTT. This encodes CASSTTSGRVGYTGELFF.

The CDR3: CASSQRETSGNTGELFF. CDR3 in DNA: TGTGCCAGCTCACAACGGGAGACTAGCGGGAACACCGGGGAGCTGTTTTTT. This rearrangement joins TRBV18 to TRBJ2-2; 9 bases are a match to TRBD2. Germline values: CDR1 KGHSH, CDR2 LQKENI. There are 17 residues in the CDR3. J lost 1 base, V lost 4 bases, and 7 bases had no gene match.

The chain joins TRBV4-3 to TRBJ1-1; 7 bases match TRBD1. In germline, CDR1 is LGHNA, CDR2 YSLEER. This CDR3 is built from 15 residues. Germline trimming cut 4 bases from V and 1 base from J; bases unmatched to any gene: 6. CDR3 coding DNA: TGCGCCAGCAGCCGGGATTGGACAGGGAACACTGAAGCTTTCTTT. Residues: CASSRDWTGNTEAFF.

The J gene is TRBJ2-1, the V gene TRBV18; 8 bases are shared with TRBD2. Germline assignment: CDR1 KGHSH and CDR2 LQKENI. CDR3 length equals 15 residues. After removal of 3 bases from V and 6 bases from J, the junction contained 7 bases not matched to a gene. Written as DNA, the CDR3 is TGTGCCAGCTCACCTCAAGCGGGAGAGGCCAATGAGCAGTTCTTC. Translation gives CASSPQAGEANEQFF.